These 27 T cell receptor beta chains were all obtained from the same sample, sequenced in a study of CXCR3 chemokines and chemotherapy response in bladder cancer. TCRdb reprocessed the PCR reads with MiXCR, giving one entry per CDR3 protein. In the table there are fewer than 2,500 distinct CDR3 sequences, about 17% of which are singletons. Collection of the sample occurred from a patient whose treatment included neoadjuvant chemotherapy. The origin of the receptors is a human donor with bladder cancer that responded to neoadjuvant chemotherapy.

This clonotype is medium-sized within its sample. The chain carries TRBV6-5 and TRBJ2-4, with unresolved D. This CDR3 spans 13 amino acids. Germline-derived CDR1 and CDR2 are MNHEY and SVGAGI. Trimming left V 6 bases short and J 2 bases short, with 8 bases between. In DNA form, the CDR3 reads TGTGCCAGCAGCTCCCCCCCCAAAAACATTCAGTACTTC. Its protein product is CASSSPPKNIQYF.

Many counts were recorded for this clonotype. The V call is TRBV30, the J call TRBJ2-3; D unclear. The V gene's germline CDR1 is GTSNPN and CDR2 SVGIG (reference sequence). The CDR3 sequence is 13 residues long. V was trimmed by 2 bases and J by 8 bases, leaving 14 bases between them. The CDR3, as DNA: TGTGCCTGGAGTCTTGAAGGAACCGGTACGCAGTATTTT. This codes for CAWSLEGTGTQYF.

This clonotype occurred many times. This chain connects TRBV15 to TRBJ1-4; no reliable D call. Germline V gene sequence: CDR1 LNHNV, CDR2 YYDKDF (reference sequence). Trimming took 0 bases from V and 4 from J, leaving 9 bases between them. The CDR3 covers 15 residues. This chain's CDR3 is CATSRDLGFNEKLFF. The CDR3 DNA is TGTGCCACCAGCAGAGATCTGGGGTTTAATGAAAAACTGTTTTTT.

Many counts were recorded for this clonotype. This chain uses TRBV6-5 with TRBJ2-7; either TRBD1 or TRBD2 may supply D (5 bases each). Germline CDR1 MNHEY, CDR2 SVGAGI. V was trimmed by 5 bases and J by 3 bases, leaving 14 bases between them. The CDR3 is 14 amino acids. In DNA, the CDR3 is TGTGCCAGCAGTGACCGGGACGGAGGCTACGAGCAGTACTTC. Translated, it gives CASSDRDGGYEQYF.

This clonotype was found a few times. It is likely a read error: a sequence one base away is far more abundant. CDR3 amino acids: CASSAVLPYNEQYF. The CDR3 region has the DNA TGTGCCAGCAGTGCCGTCCTCCCCTACAATGAGCAGTACTTC. The chain joins TRBV27 to TRBJ2-7; no definite D call. V was trimmed by 5 bases and J by 7 bases, leaving 18 bases between them. Germline V gene lookup returns CDR1 MNHEY and CDR2 SMNVEV (reference sequence). The length of the CDR3 is 14 residues.

V gene TRBV20-1 combines with J gene TRBJ1-4, with a weak D call TRBD1 (6 bases). The CDR3 totals 15 residues. V was cut by 3 bases and J by 0 bases, with 11 bases left in between. Germline-derived CDR1 and CDR2 are DFQATT and SNEGSKA (reference sequence). CDR3 region: CSARGRGATNEKLFF. For the CDR3, the DNA is TGCAGTGCTAGGGGTAGGGGGGCAACTAATGAAAAACTGTTTTTT.

This clonotype was seen more than once but under ten times. This chain links TRBV19 with TRBJ2-1; the match to TRBD2 covers 8 bases. V dropped 5 bases and J dropped 4; count of bases not matched to a gene: 7. The CDR3 covers 15 residues. Germline V gene lookup returns CDR1 LNHDA and CDR2 SQIVND (reference sequence). The CDR3 region is CASSQTSGMYNEQFF. The CDR3 nucleotides are TGTGCCAGTAGTCAAACTAGCGGAATGTACAATGAGCAGTTCTTC.

This clonotype was counted once. The chain carries TRBV18 and TRBJ2-7; D not certain. Germline V gives CDR1 KGHSH, CDR2 LQKENI. This CDR3 is 14 amino acids long. Trimming took 6 bases from V and 5 from J, leaving 17 bases between them. The CDR3 DNA reads TGTGCCAGCTCCCCAGTCAGGTCGAGCGACGAGCAGTACTTC. Its translation is CASSPVRSSDEQYF.

In its sample, this clonotype ranks as medium-sized. The chain uses TRBV6-5 and TRBJ2-7; the D gene could be TRBD1 or TRBD2 (6 bases each). CDR1 and CDR2 (germline): MNHEY, SVGAGI. The CDR3 has 15 residues. V shed 0 bases and J shed 2 bases, with 11 bases lying between them. CDR3 nucleotides: TGTGCCAGCAGTTACTCCGGGGGCCCTACCTACGAGCAGTACTTC. This gives the protein CASSYSGGPTYEQYF.

This clonotype was detected ten times or more. V gene TRBV13 combines with J gene TRBJ1-5, with 7 bases that match TRBD1. V shed 6 bases and J 7 bases; nucleotides not matched to a gene: 3. From germline, CDR1 is PRHDT and CDR2 FYEKMQ (reference sequence). This CDR3 is built from 12 residues. CDR3 region: CASSSRGQPQHF. DNA for the CDR3: TGTGCCAGCAGTTCCAGGGGGCAGCCCCAGCATTTT.

This clonotype was counted ten times or more. The chain uses TRBV20-1 and TRBJ2-3; tentative D call: TRBD1 (6 bases). The V end was cut by 4 bases, the J end by 0 bases, with 8 bases between. The length of the CDR3 is 13 residues. CDR1 is DFQATT, CDR2 SNEGSKA, per germline (reference sequence). The CDR3 DNA is TGCAGTGCTAAGGGACACAGCACAGATACGCAGTATTTT. This encodes CSAKGHSTDTQYF.

A word on this clonotype: This likely reflects a read error, since a far larger clone is one base away. The V call is TRBV7-2, the J call TRBJ2-7; D ambiguous. The J call may be mistaken, given a closer DNA end match to TRBJ2-1. This CDR3 contains 13 residues. The V gene's germline CDR1 is SGHTA and CDR2 FQGNSA. The CDR3 loop is CASSLGQCDEQFF. The CDR3 DNA reads as TGTGCCAGCAGCTTAGGTCAGTGCGATGAGCAGTTCTTC.

The rearrangement links TRBV19 to TRBJ2-1, with 9 bases lining up with TRBD2. Trimming removed 7 bases from V and 7 bases from J; junction bases left unmatched: 14. Germline V lookup: CDR1 LNHDA, CDR2 SQIVND (reference sequence). This CDR3 is built from 16 residues. CDR3 amino acids: CASTGGPGTSPNEQFF. The CDR3, as DNA: TGTGCCAGTACGGGTGGACCCGGGACTAGCCCGAATGAGCAGTTCTTC.

Details on this clonotype: A far more abundant clone sits one base away, making this likely a read error. This chain links TRBV7-9 with TRBJ2-1; D not resolved. Trimming took off 3 bases at V and 10 bases at J, with 7 bases between the two ends. This CDR3 has 11 residues. CDR1 is SEHNR and CDR2 is FQNEAQ in the germline V gene (reference sequence). The CDR3 region is CASSLAGEQFF. The CDR3 DNA follows: TGTGCCAGCAGCTTGGCCGGAGAGCAGTTCTTC.

This clonotype has ten or more counts. The J gene is TRBJ2-3, the V gene TRBV7-9; no firm D call. CDR3 length equals 12 residues. Trimming pared 2 bases from V and 5 bases from J, leaving 5 bases between. From germline, CDR1 is SEHNR and CDR2 FQNEAQ (reference sequence). As DNA, the CDR3 is TGTGCCAGCAGCTTAATGGGAGATACGCAGTATTTT. Protein: CASSLMGDTQYF.

The V and J genes are TRBV5-6 and TRBJ1-1, with TRBD1 matching over 10 bases. CDR3 length: 17 amino acids. CDR1 is SGHDT, CDR2 YYEEEE, per germline. Trimming at V came to 4 bases and at J to 4 bases, leaving 13 bases not matched to a gene. CDR3 amino acids: CASSRGGGQGLLTEAFF. CDR3 DNA sequence: TGTGCCAGCAGCCGTGGGGGGGGACAGGGGTTGCTCACTGAAGCTTTCTTT.

By frequency in the sample, this clonotype is medium-sized (0.01 to 0.1%). The chain couples TRBV6-1 to TRBJ1-5; no firm D call. This CDR3 has 11 residues. Germline V gene data show CDR1 as MNHNS and CDR2 as SASEGT. V gave up 3 bases and J gave up 7 bases, with 4 bases separating them. CDR3 sequence (DNA): TGTGCCAGCAGTGAGATCCAGCCCCAGCATTTT. Translation gives CASSEIQPQHF.

In its sample, this clonotype was seen a few times. V usage is TRBV20-1 and J usage is TRBJ2-5, with 10 bases identical to TRBD2. Per germline, CDR1 DFQATT and CDR2 SNEGSKA (reference sequence). The V gene end was trimmed by 2 bases and the J gene end by 2 bases; junction bases not matched to a gene: 8. This CDR3 region has 16 residues. CDR3 region: CSARPSRTSGQETQYF. In nucleotides, the CDR3 is TGCAGTGCTAGACCTTCTCGGACTAGCGGACAAGAGACCCAGTACTTC.

This clonotype counts as medium-sized (0.01 to 0.1%). The gene calls are TRBV5-6 and TRBJ2-1, with a possible D match to TRBD2 (5 bases). Trimming pared 1 base from V and 7 bases from J, leaving 9 bases between. CDR3 size: 13 residues. Germline-derived CDR1 and CDR2 are SGHDT and YYEEEE. The CDR3 DNA follows: TGTGCCAGCAGCTTGTCGGAGGTGAATGAGCAGTTCTTC. It is translated as CASSLSEVNEQFF.

Sample share makes this clonotype medium-sized (0.01 to 0.1%). The chain carries TRBV29-1 and TRBJ1-1, with unresolved D. There are 13 residues in the CDR3. Germline V gene lookup returns CDR1 SQVTM and CDR2 ANQGSEA. V was trimmed by 6 bases and J by 2 bases, leaving 13 bases between them. CDR3 coding DNA: TGCAGCGTATTGACAACCCTCAACACTGAAGCTTTCTTT. Amino acid sequence: CSVLTTLNTEAFF. Full variable domain (outside the CDR3, taken from reference TRBV29-1 and TRBJ1-1): SAVISQKPSRDICQRGTSLTIQCQVDSQVTMMFWYRQQPGQSLTLIATANQGSEATYESGFVIDKFPISRPNLTFSTLTVSNMSPEDSSIYLCSVLTTLNTEAFFGQGTRLTVV.

Many counts were recorded for this clonotype. The chain links TRBV30 to TRBJ1-1; no reliable D call. V was pared by 1 base and J by 2 bases, with 11 bases between. CDR3 length: 14 amino acids. The germline V gene encodes CDR1 GTSNPN and CDR2 SVGIG (reference sequence). The CDR3 protein is CAWSAQTPNTEAFF. The CDR3 bases are TGTGCCTGGAGTGCCCAGACACCAAACACTGAAGCTTTCTTT.

This clonotype has a count of ten or more. The chain uses TRBV19 and TRBJ2-1; 12 bases map to TRBD2. The CDR3 is made up of 15 amino acids. Germline CDR1 is LNHDA and CDR2 is SQIVND (reference sequence). V shed 9 bases, J shed 4 bases, and the junction held 7 bases outside the gene matches. CDR3 loop: CASTVTSGSYNEQFF. The CDR3 coding sequence is TGTGCCAGCACAGTGACTAGCGGGAGTTACAATGAGCAGTTCTTC.

This clonotype is medium-sized by share. This chain connects TRBV15 to TRBJ2-6; no reliable D call. The CDR3 length is 14 residues. Germline CDR1 reads LNHNV; CDR2 reads YYDKDF (reference sequence). V was clipped by 3 bases and J by 4 bases, with 7 bases between them. The CDR3 protein is CATSRITGANVLTF. CDR3 DNA: TGTGCCACCAGCAGGATTACAGGGGCCAACGTCCTGACTTTC.

This clonotype is medium-sized in the sample. This chain uses TRBV18 with TRBJ1-6; D is unclear. CDR3 size: 17 residues. Germline CDR1 KGHSH, CDR2 LQKENI. V was shortened by 3 bases and J by 7 bases, with 19 bases between the two germline ends. The CDR3 sequence: CASSPPGSRTENSPLHF. Here the CDR3 DNA reads TGTGCCAGCTCACCGCCGGGATCTAGGACGGAGAATTCACCCCTCCACTTT.

This clonotype was seen many times. The chain is built from TRBV19 and TRBJ2-7; no clear D. Germline lookup yields CDR1 LNHDA and CDR2 SQIVND (reference sequence). Between the trimmed V and J ends, which lost 1 base and 3 bases, there was a span of 7 bases. This CDR3 region has 13 residues. CDR3 region: CASSIGPFYEQYF. The CDR3 region has the DNA TGTGCCAGTAGTATAGGGCCTTTCTACGAGCAGTACTTC.

This clonotype was observed a handful of times. V is TRBV20-1 and J is TRBJ1-1; TRBD1 agrees at 8 bases. CDR1 is DFQATT, CDR2 SNEGSKA, per germline (reference sequence). The CDR3 contains 17 residues. Trimming cost V 3 bases and J 3 bases; bases outside gene matches: 15. Written as DNA, the CDR3 is TGCAGTGCTAGGAGCCTGGGGAGCAGGGGGCGCGACACTGAAGCTTTCTTT. This codes for CSARSLGSRGRDTEAFF.

In this sample, this clonotype turned up a few times. The chain couples TRBV20-1 to TRBJ2-4; 7 nucleotides match TRBD1. J gave up 12 bases and V 3 bases, and 11 bases lay outside the gene matches. The CDR3 consists of 13 residues. Germline V gives CDR1 DFQATT, CDR2 SNEGSKA (reference sequence). The CDR3 DNA follows: TGCAGTGCTAGGTCCCTTGGGACAGCTTCTCAGTACTTC. Encoded protein: CSARSLGTASQYF.